This T cell receptor beta chain was recovered during a study of T-cell memory formation after mild COVID-19. General observations from the study: Memory sampled before infection contained some responding clones, suggesting cross-reactive memory joined. Clones that contracted from day 15 to 85 were balanced CD4/CD8, while later expanders leaned CD4+.

CDR3 length: 14 amino acids. V lost 4 bases and J 5 bases, leaving 13 bases between the germline ends. With constant-segment primers, 5'RACE yielded cDNA libraries of TCR alpha and TCR beta that carried sample barcodes and UMIs. From the 5' RACE reads, TCRdb called clonotypes with MiXCR, one entry per CDR3 protein. In the table there are about 39,000 distinct CDR3 sequences, over 5% of which are singletons. In this sample, this clonotype turned up a few times. Its antigen is currently unknown. The sample taken for sequencing was PBMCs or a T cell subset sorted from them (not recorded which). This chain connects TRBV12-3 or TRBV12-4 to TRBJ2-3; D is undetermined. The clonotype originates from an adult who had mild COVID-19 (a few samples of this study predate the infection). Cell type and time point are not known. As DNA, the CDR3 is TGTGCCAGCAGTTCTCTGGAGTTGGTAGATACGCAGTATTTT. Its translation: CASSSLELVDTQYF.